This TCR beta chain was obtained from a study of early T cells in non-severe SARS-CoV-2 infection. Germline CDR1 reads MDHEN; CDR2 reads SYDVKM. The CDR3 is made up of 15 amino acids. The V segment lost 8 bases and the J segment 4 bases; nucleotides outside the gene matches: 12. The table lists this clonotype with many counts. TCRdb passed the 5' RACE reads through MiXCR, listing each CDR3 protein once. The sample holds about 80,000 distinct CDR3 sequences, 14% seen once. The chain joins TRBV28 to TRBJ1-2; 8 nucleotides agree with TRBD1. The receptor's source is an adult who was a healthcare worker with PCR-confirmed SARS-CoV-2 infection or an uninfected control (not recorded which). Sequenced input: whole blood. The CDR3 region is CASLPGQGHFYGYTF. The CDR3 DNA reads TGTGCCAGCCTACCCGGACAGGGACATTTCTATGGCTACACCTTC.